This TCR beta chain was sequenced during a study of radiation and T cells in renal cell carcinoma. The time point denotes: blood 4 weeks post-SBRT, at nephrectomy. Documented treatment: 15 Gy SBRT to primary tumor, nephrectomy 4 weeks later. Serial blood draws occurred at baseline and 2 and 4 weeks post-SBRT. Per germline, CDR1 SGHRS and CDR2 YFSETQ. The junction had 2 bases not matched to a gene; V was cut back by 1 base and J by 1 base. The CDR3 extends over 15 amino acids. TCRdb's copy holds only in-frame clones and misses some; the assay was immunoSEQ multiplex PCR. Among 60,000 to 95,000 clones listed, less than 85% were seen once.

The TCR sequence derives from an older woman with renal cell carcinoma. Sequences were derived from blood, sampled from a patient whose treatment included radiotherapy and nephrectomy. This chain uses TRBV5-1 with TRBJ2-3, with 8 bases matching TRBD1. The CDR3 spells CASSLTGGGTDTQYF. Here the CDR3 DNA reads TGCGCCAGCAGCTTGACAGGGGGTGGCACAGATACGCAGTATTTT. Together with reference TRBV5-1 and TRBJ2-3, the CDR3 gives the full variable domain: KAGVTQTPRYLIKTRGQQVTLSCSPISGHRSVSWYQQTPGQGLQFLFEYFSETQRNKGNFPGRFSGRQFSNSRSEMNVSTLELGDSALYLCASSLTGGGTDTQYFGPGTRLTVL.